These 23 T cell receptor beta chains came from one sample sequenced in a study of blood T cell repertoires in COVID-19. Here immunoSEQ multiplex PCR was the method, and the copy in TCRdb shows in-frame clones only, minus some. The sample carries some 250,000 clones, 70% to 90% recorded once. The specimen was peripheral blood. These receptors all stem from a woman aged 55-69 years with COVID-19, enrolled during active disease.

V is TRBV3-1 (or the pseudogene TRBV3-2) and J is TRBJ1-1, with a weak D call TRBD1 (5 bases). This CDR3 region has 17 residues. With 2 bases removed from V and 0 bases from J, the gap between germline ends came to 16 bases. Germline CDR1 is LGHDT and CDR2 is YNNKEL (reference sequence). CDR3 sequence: CASSQRSLVGVNTEAFF. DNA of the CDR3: TGTGCCAGCAGCCAACGCTCCCTCGTAGGGGTGAACACTGAAGCTTTCTTT.

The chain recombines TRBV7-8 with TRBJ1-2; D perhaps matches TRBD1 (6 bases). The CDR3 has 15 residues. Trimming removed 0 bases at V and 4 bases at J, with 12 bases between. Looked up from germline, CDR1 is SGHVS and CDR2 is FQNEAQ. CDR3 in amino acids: CASSLALGGLYGYTF. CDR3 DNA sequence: TGTGCCAGCAGCTTAGCGTTGGGGGGGCTCTATGGCTACACCTTC.

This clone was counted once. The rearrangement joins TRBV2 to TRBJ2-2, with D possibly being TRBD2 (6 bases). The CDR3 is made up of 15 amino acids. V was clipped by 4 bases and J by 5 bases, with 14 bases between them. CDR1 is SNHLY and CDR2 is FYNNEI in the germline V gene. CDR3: CASSVRSGGTGELFF. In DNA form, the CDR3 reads TGTGCCAGCAGTGTCCGTAGCGGTGGGACCGGGGAGCTGTTTTTT.

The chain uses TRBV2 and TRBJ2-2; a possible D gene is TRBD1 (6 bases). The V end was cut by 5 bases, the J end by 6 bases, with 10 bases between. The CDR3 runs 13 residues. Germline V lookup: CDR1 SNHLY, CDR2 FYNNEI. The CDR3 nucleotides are TGTGCCAGCAGTCCTACAGGGCCCGGGGAGCTGTTTTTT. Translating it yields CASSPTGPGELFF.

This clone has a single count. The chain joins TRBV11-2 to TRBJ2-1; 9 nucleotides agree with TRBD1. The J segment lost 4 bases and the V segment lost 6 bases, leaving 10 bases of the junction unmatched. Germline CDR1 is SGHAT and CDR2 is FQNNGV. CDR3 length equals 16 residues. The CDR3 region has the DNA TGTGCCAGCAGTAAGGGGGGGACAGGGAGTTACAATGAGCAGTTCTTC. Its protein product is CASSKGGTGSYNEQFF.

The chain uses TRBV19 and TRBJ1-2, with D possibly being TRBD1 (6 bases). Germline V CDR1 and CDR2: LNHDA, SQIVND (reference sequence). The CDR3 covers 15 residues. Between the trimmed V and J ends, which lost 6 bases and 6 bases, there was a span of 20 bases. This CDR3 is CASRKWERDMNGYTF. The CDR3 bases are TGTGCCAGTAGAAAGTGGGAGCGGGACATGAATGGCTACACCTTC.

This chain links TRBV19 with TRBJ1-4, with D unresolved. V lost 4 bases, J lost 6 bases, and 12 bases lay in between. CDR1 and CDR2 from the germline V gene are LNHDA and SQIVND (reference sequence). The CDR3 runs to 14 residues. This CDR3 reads CASSTAARYEKLFF. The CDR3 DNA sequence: TGTGCCAGTAGTACGGCGGCCAGATATGAAAAACTGTTTTTT.

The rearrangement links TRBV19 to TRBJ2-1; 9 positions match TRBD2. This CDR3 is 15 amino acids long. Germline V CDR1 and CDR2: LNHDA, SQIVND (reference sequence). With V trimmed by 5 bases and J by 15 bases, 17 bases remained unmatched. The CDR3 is CASSPTGTSWTGGFF. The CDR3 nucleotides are TGTGCCAGTAGTCCTACCGGGACTAGCTGGACGGGCGGGTTCTTC.

The CDR3 DNA reads TGTGCCAGTAGGCGACAGGGGGATAGCGGGGAGCTGTTTTTT. As protein: CASRRQGDSGELFF. The J gene is TRBJ2-2, the V gene TRBV19; 9 nucleotides align to TRBD1. Trimming took 6 bases from V and 7 from J; bases not matched to a gene: 6. Germline CDR1 and CDR2: LNHDA and SQIVND (reference sequence). The CDR3 sequence is 14 residues long. Using reference TRBV19 and TRBJ2-2 for the parts outside the CDR3, the full variable domain is DGGITQSPKYLFRKEGQNVTLSCEQNLNHDAMYWYRQDPGQGLRLIYYSQIVNDFQKGDIAEGYSVSREKKESFPLTVTSAQKNPTAFYLCASRRQGDSGELFFGEGSRLTVL.

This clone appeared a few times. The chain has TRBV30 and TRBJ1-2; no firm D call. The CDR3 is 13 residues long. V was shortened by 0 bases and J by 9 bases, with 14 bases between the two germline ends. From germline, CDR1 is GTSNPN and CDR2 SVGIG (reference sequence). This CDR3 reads CAWSVLGVRSYTF. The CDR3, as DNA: TGTGCCTGGAGTGTACTCGGGGTCAGGAGCTACACCTTC.

The CDR3 bases are TGTGCCAGTAGTATAGGAGGGGGACGGGACACTGAAGCTTTCTTT. It yields the protein CASSIGGGRDTEAFF. The rearrangement joins TRBV19 to TRBJ1-1; the D gene is possibly TRBD1 (6 bases). This CDR3 region has 15 residues. Trimming removed 1 base at V and 3 bases at J, with 12 bases between. Germline CDR1 reads LNHDA; CDR2 reads SQIVND (reference sequence).

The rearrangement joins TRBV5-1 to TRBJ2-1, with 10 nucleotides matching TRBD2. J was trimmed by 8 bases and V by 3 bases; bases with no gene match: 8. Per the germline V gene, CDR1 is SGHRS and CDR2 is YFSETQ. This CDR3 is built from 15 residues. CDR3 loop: CASSWGTSVEDEQFF. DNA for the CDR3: TGCGCCAGCAGCTGGGGGACTAGCGTCGAGGATGAGCAGTTCTTC.

The CDR3 DNA is TGTGCCACCGGGGACAGGGGGAATGAAAAACTGTTTTTT. Amino acid sequence: CATGDRGNEKLFF. This chain joins TRBV24-1 and TRBJ1-4; 11 nucleotides match TRBD1. Germline CDR1 is KGHDR and CDR2 is SFDVKD. This CDR3 is built from 13 residues. Trimming cost V 9 bases and J 5 bases; bases outside gene matches: 1.

DNA for the CDR3: TGTGCCAGCAGTGAACGGGACAGGGGTGCTCTGGGGCAGTACTTC. Its protein product is CASSERDRGALGQYF. The chain carries TRBV6-1 and TRBJ2-7; 10 bases agree with TRBD1. From germline, CDR1 is MNHNS and CDR2 SASEGT. This CDR3 is 15 amino acids long. The junction had 10 bases not matched to a gene; V was cut back by 2 bases and J by 9 bases.

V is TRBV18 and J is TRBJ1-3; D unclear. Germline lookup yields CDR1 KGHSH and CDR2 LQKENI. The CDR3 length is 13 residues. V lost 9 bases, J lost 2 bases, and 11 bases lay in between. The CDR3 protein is CASSTETGNTIYF. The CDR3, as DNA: TGTGCCAGTTCAACAGAGACTGGAAACACCATATATTTT.

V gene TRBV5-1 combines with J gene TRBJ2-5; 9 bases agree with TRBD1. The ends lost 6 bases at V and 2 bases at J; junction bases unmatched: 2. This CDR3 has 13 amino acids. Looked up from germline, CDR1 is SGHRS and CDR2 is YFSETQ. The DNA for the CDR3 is TGCGCCAGCAACAGGGGGCCTCAAGAGACCCAGTACTTC. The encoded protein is CASNRGPQETQYF.

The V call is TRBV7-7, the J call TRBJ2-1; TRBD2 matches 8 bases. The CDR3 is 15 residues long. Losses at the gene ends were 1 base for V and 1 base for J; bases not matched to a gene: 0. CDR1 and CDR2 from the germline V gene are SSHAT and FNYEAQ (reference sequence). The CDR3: CASSLERGSYNEQFF. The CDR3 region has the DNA TGTGCCAGCAGCTTAGAGCGGGGGTCCTACAATGAGCAGTTCTTC. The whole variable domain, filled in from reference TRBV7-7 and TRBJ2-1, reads GAGVSQSPRYKVTKRGQDVTLRCDPISSHATLYWYQQALGQGPEFLTYFNYEAQPDKSGLPSDRFSAERPEGSISTLTIQRTEQRDSAMYRCASSLERGSYNEQFFGPGTRLTVL.

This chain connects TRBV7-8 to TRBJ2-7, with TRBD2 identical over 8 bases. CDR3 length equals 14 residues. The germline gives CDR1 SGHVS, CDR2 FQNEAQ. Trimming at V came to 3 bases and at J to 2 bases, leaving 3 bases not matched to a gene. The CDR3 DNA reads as TGTGCCAGCAGCTTTGGGACTAGAGCCTACGAGCAGTACTTC. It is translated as CASSFGTRAYEQYF.

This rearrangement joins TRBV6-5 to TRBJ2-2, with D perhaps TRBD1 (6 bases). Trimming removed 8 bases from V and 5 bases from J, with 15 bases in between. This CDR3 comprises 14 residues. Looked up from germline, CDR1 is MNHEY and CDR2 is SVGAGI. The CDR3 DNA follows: TGTGCCAGCGGGCGGGCAGGGGAAACCGGGGAGCTGTTTTTT. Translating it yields CASGRAGETGELFF.

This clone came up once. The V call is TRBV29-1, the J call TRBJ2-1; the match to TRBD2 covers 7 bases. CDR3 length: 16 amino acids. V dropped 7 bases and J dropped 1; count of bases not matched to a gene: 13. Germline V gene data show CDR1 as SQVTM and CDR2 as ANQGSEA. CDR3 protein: CSAAGLAANSYNEQFF. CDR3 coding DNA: TGCAGCGCTGCGGGGCTAGCGGCCAATTCCTACAATGAGCAGTTCTTC.

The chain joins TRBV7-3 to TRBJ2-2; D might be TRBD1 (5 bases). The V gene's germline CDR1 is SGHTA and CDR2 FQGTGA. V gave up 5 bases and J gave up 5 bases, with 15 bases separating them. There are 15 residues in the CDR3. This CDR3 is CASSPRQGGTGELFF. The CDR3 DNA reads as TGTGCCAGCAGCCCCCGGCAGGGTGGGACCGGGGAGCTGTTTTTT.

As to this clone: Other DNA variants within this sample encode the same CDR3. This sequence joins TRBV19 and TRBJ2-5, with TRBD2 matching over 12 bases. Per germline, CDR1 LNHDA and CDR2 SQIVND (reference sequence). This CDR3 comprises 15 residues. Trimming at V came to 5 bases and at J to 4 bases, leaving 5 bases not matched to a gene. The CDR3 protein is CASSVPGLAGETQYF. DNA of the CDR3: TGTGCCAGTAGTGTACCGGGACTAGCGGGAGAGACCCAGTACTTC.

The CDR3, as DNA: TGCAGCGTTCACGGGTCCGTGGGGAGCTCCTACAATGAGCAGTTCTTC. Translation: CSVHGSVGSSYNEQFF. This chain uses TRBV29-1 with TRBJ2-1; tentative D call: TRBD2 (5 bases). The V gene's germline CDR1 is SQVTM and CDR2 ANQGSEA. The CDR3 is 16 residues long. V was pared by 5 bases and J by 0 bases, with 17 bases between.